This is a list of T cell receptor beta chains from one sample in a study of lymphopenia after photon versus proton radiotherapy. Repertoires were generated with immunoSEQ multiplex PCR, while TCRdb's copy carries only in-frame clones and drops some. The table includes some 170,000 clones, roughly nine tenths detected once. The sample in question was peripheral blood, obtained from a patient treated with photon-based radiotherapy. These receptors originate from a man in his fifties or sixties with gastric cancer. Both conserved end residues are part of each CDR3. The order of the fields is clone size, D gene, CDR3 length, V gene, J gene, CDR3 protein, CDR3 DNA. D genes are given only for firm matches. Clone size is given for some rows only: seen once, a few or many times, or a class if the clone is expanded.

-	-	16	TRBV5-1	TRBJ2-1	CASSLVSGGGYNEQFF	TGCGCCAGCAGCTTGGTTAGCGGAGGGGGCTACAATGAGCAGTTCTTC
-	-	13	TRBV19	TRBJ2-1	CASSIALYNEQFF	TGTGCCAGTAGTATTGCTCTTTACAATGAGCAGTTCTTC
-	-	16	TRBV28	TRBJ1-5	CASNPTDSYSNQPQHF	TGTGCCAGCAACCCGACCGATAGTTATAGCAATCAGCCCCAGCATTTT
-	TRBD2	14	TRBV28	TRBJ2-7	CASSKPPTSDEQYF	TGTGCCAGCTCCAAACCCCCTACTAGCGACGAGCAGTACTTC
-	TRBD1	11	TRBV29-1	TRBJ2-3	CSADRGDTQYF	TGCAGCGCCGACAGGGGGGATACGCAGTATTTT
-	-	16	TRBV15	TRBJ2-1	CATSREARTLGNEQFF	TGTGCCACCAGCAGAGAGGCTAGGACCTTGGGGAATGAGCAGTTCTTC
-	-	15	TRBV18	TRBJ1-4	CASSPGGATNEKLFF	TGTGCCAGCTCACCGGGGGGAGCAACTAATGAAAAACTGTTTTTT
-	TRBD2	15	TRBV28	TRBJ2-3	CASTGREREGLTQYF	TGTGCCAGCACGGGGAGGGAGCGGGAGGGCCTTACGCAGTATTTT
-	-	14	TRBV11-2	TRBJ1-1	CASSLESFRAEAFF	TGTGCCAGCAGCTTAGAAAGCTTTAGGGCTGAAGCTTTCTTT
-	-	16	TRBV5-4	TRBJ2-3	CASSSAEGSTTDTQYF	TGTGCCAGCAGTTCCGCCGAAGGGAGCACCACAGATACGCAGTATTTT
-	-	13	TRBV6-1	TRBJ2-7	CASSEKGGYEQYF	TGTGCCAGCAGTGAAAAGGGGGGGTACGAGCAGTACTTC
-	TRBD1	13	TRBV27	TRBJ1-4	CASSGQGGEKLFF	TGTGCCAGCAGTGGACAGGGGGGAGAAAAACTGTTTTTT
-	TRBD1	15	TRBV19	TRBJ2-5	CASSISGTGGQTQYF	TGTGCCAGTAGTATATCCGGGACAGGGGGGCAGACCCAGTACTTC
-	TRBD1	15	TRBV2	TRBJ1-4	CASSEGQGPNEKLFF	TGTGCCAGCAGTGAAGGACAGGGACCGAATGAAAAACTGTTTTTT
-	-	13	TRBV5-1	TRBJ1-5	CASSLTGFQPQHF	TGCGCCAGCAGCTTGACGGGGTTTCAGCCCCAGCATTTT
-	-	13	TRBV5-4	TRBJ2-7	CASSLSQGSEQYF	TGTGCCAGCAGCTTGTCGCAGGGGAGCGAGCAGTACTTC
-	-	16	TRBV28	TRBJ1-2	CASNQKQIGRSYGYTF	TGTGCCAGCAATCAGAAGCAAATCGGACGGTCCTATGGCTACACCTTC
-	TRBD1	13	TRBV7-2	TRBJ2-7	CASSSRTGYEQYF	TGTGCCAGCAGCTCGAGGACAGGGTACGAGCAGTACTTC
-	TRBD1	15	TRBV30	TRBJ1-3	CAWSVTGGFGNTIYF	TGTGCCTGGAGTGTGACAGGGGGGTTCGGAAACACCATATATTTT
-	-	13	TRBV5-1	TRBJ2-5	CASTLRSGETQYF	TGCGCCAGCACCTTAAGATCGGGGGAGACCCAGTACTTC
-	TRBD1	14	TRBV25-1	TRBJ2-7	CASSPSGTDYEQYF	TGTGCCAGCAGTCCATCCGGGACAGACTACGAGCAGTACTTC
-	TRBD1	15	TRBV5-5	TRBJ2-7	CASSLVDRVSYEQYF	TGTGCCAGCAGCTTGGTTGACAGGGTCTCCTACGAGCAGTACTTC
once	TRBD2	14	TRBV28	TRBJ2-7	CASSLLAGEDEQYF	TGTGCCAGCAGTTTACTAGCGGGAGAGGACGAGCAGTACTTC
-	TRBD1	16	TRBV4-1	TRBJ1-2	CASSQGRDRPNYGYTF	TGCGCCAGCAGCCAAGGGAGGGACAGGCCAAACTATGGCTACACCTTC
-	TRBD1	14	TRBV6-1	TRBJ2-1	CASRWDSSYNEQFF	TGTGCCAGCAGGTGGGACAGCTCCTACAATGAGCAGTTCTTC
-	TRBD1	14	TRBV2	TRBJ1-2	CASRDRSPFYGYTF	TGTGCCAGCAGGGACAGGAGCCCTTTCTATGGCTACACCTTC